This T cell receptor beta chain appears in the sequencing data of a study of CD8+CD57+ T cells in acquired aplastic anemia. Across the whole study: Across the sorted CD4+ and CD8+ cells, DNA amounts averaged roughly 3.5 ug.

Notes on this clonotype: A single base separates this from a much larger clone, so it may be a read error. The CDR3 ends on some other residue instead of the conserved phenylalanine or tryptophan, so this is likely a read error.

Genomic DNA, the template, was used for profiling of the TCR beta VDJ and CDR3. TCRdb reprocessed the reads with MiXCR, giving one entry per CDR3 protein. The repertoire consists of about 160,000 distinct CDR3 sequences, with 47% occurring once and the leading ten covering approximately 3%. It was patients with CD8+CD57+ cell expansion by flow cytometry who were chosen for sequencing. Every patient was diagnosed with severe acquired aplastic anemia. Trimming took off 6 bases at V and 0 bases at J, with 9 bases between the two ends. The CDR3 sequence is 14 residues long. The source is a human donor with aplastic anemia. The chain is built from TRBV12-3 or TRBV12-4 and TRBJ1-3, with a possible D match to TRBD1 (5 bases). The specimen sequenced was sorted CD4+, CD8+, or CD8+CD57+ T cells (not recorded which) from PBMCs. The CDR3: CASRTVTSGNTIYS. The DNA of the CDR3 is TGTGCCAGCAGGACAGTCACCTCTGGAAACACCATATATTCT.